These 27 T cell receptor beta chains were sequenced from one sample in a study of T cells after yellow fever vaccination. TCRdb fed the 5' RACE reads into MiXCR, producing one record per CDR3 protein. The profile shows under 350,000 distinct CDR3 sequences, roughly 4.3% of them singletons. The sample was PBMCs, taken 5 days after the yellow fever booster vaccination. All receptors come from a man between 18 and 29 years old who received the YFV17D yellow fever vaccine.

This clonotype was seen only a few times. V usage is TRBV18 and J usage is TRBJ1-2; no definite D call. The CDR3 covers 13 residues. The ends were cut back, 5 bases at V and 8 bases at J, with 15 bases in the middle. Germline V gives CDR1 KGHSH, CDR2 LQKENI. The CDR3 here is CASSNDGLRGYTF. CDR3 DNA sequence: TGTGCCAGCTCAAACGACGGTCTACGGGGCTACACCTTC. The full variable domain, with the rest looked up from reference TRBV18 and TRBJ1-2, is NAGVMQNPRHLVRRRGQEARLRCSPMKGHSHVYWYRQLPEEGLKFMVYLQKENIIDESGMPKERFSAEFPKEGPSILRIQQVVRGDSAAYFCASSNDGLRGYTFGSGTRLTVV.

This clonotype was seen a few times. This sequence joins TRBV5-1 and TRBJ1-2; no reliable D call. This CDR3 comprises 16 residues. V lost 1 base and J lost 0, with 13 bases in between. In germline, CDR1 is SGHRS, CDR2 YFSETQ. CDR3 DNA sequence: TGCGCCAGCAGCTTGTTTGCGGGAGGTACTAACTATGGCTACACCTTC. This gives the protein CASSLFAGGTNYGYTF.

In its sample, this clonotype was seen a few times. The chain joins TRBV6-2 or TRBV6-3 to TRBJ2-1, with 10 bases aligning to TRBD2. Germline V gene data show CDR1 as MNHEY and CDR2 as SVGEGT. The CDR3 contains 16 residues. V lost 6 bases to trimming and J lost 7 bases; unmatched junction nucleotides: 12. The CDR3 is CASSRTGSGGTNEQFF. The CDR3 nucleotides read TGTGCCAGCAGCCGTACTGGTAGCGGGGGGACGAATGAGCAGTTCTTC.

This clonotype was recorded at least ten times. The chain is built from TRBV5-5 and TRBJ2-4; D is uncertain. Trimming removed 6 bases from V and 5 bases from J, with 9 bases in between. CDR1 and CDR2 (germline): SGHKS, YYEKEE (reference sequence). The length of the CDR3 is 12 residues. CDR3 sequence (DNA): TGTGCCAGCACCCCAGAACAAAACATTCAGTACTTC. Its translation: CASTPEQNIQYF.

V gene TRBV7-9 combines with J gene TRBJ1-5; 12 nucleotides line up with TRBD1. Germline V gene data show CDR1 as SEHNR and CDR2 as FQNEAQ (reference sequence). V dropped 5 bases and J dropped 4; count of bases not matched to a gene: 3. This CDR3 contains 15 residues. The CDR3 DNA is TGTGCCAGCAGCGAGGGACAGGGGGCAAATCAGCCCCAGCATTTT. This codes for CASSEGQGANQPQHF. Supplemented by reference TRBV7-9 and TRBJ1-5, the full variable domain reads DTGVSQNPRHKITKRGQNVTFRCDPISEHNRLYWYRQTLGQGPEFLTYFQNEAQLEKSRLLSDRFSAERPKGSFSTLEIQRTEQGDSAMYLCASSEGQGANQPQHFGDGTRLSIL.

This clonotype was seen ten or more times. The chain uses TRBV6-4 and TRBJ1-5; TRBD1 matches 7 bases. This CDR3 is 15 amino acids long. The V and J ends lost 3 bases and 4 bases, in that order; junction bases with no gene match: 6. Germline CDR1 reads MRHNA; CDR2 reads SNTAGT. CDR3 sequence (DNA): TGTGCCAGCAGTGAGGGACAGAGATGTAATCAGCCCCAGCATTTT. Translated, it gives CASSEGQRCNQPQHF.

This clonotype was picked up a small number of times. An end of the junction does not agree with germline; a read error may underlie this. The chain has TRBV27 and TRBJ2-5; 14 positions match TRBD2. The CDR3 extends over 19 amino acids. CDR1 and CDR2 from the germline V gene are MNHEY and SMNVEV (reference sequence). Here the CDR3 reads CASSQPGTSGGLAQVTQYF. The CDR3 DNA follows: TGTGCCAGCAGTCAACCTGGGACTAGCGGGGGCCTAGCTCAAGTGACCCAGTACTTC.

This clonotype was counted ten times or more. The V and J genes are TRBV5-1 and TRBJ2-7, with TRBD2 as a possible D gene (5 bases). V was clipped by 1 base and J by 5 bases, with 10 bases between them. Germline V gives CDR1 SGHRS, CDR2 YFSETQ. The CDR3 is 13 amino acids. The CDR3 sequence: CASSLRSGHEQYF. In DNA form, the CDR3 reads TGCGCCAGCAGCTTGAGAAGCGGTCACGAGCAGTACTTC.

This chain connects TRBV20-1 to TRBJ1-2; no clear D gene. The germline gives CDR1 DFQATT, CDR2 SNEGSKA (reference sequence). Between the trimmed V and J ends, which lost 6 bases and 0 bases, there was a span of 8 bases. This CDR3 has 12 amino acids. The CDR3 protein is CSATSANYGYTF. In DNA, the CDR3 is TGCAGTGCCACGAGCGCTAACTATGGCTACACCTTC.

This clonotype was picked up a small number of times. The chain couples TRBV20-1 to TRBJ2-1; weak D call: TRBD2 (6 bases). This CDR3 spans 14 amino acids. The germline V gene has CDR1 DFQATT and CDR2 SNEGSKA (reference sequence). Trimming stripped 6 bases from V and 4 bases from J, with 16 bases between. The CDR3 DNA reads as TGCAGTGCCGTCCTCGCGGGGCCGTACAATGAGCAGTTCTTC. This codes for CSAVLAGPYNEQFF.

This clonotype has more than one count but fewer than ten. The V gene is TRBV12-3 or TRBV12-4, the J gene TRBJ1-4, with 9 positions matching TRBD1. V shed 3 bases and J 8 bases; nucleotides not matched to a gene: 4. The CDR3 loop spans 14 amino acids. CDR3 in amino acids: CASSFAGQGEKLFF. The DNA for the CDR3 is TGTGCCAGCAGTTTTGCGGGACAGGGCGAAAAACTGTTTTTT.

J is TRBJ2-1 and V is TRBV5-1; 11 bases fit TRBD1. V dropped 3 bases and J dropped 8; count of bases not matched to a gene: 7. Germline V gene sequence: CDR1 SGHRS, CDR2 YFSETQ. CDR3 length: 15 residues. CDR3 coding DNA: TGCGCCAGCAGCTGGGGGACAGGGGGTTTCGATGAGCAGTTCTTC. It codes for CASSWGTGGFDEQFF.

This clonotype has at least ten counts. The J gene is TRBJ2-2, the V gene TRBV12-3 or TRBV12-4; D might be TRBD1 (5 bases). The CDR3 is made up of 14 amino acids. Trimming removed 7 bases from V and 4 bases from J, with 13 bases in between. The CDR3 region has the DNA TGTGCCAGCACCAGAACAGGTTCCACCGGGGAGCTGTTTTTT. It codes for CASTRTGSTGELFF.

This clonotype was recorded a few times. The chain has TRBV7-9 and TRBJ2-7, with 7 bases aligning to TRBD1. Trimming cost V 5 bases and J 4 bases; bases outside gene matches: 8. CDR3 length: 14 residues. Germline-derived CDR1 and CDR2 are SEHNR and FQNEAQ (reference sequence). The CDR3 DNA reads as TGTGCCAGCAGCGTCGGGACAGCCTCTTACGAGCAGTACGTC. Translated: CASSVGTASYEQYV.

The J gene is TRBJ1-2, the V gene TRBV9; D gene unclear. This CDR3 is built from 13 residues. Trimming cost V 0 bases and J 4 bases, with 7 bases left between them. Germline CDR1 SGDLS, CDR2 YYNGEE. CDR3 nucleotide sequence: TGTGCCAGCAGCGTAGACCCGACCTATGGCTACACCTTC. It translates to CASSVDPTYGYTF.

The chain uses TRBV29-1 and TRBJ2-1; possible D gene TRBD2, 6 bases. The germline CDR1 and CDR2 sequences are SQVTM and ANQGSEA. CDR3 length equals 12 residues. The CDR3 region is CSFRLARYEQFF. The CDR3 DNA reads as TGCAGTTTTAGGCTAGCGCGATATGAGCAGTTCTTC.

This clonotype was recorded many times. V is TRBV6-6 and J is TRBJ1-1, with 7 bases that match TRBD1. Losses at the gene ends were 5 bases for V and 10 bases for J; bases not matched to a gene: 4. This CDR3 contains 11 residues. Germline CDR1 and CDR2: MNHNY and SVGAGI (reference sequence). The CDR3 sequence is CASSPQGTAFF. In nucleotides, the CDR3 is TGTGCCAGCAGTCCACAGGGGACAGCTTTCTTT.

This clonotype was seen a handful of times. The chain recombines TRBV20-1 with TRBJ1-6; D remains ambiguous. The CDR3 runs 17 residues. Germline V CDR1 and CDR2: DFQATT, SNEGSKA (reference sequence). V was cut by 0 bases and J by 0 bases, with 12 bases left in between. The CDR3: CSARDTDSSSYNSPLHF. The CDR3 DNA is TGCAGTGCTAGAGATACCGATTCAAGCTCCTATAATTCACCCCTCCACTTT.

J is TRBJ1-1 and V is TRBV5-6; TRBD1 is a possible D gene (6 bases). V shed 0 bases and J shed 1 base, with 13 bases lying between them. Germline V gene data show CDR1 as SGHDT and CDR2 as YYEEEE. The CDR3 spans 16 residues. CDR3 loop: CASSLASTGANTEAFF. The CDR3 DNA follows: TGTGCCAGCAGCTTGGCTTCGACAGGCGCGAACACTGAAGCTTTCTTT.

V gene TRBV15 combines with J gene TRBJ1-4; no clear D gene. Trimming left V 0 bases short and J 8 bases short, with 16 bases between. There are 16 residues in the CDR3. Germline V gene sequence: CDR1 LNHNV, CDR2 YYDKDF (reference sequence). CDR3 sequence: CATSRDWEGIKEKLFF. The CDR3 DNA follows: TGTGCCACCAGCAGAGATTGGGAGGGCATAAAGGAAAAACTGTTTTTT.

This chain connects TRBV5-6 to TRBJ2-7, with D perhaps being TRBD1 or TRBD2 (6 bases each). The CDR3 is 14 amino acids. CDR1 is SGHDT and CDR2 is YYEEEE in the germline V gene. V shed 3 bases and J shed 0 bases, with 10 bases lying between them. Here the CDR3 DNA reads TGTGCCAGCAGCTGGGGGGCGGACTCCTACGAGCAGTACTTC. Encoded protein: CASSWGADSYEQYF.

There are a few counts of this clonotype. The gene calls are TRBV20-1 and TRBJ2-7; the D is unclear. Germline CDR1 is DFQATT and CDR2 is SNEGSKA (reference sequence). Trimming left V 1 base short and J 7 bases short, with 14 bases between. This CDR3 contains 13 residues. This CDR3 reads CSARGVYLREQYV. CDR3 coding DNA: TGCAGTGCTAGAGGGGTCTACTTACGAGAGCAGTACGTC.

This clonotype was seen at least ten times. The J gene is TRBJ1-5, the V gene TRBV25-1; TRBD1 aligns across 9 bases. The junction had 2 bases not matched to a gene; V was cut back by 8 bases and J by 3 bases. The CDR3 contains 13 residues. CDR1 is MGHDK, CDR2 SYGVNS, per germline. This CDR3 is CASGDRDNQPQHF. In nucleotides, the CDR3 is TGTGCCAGCGGGGACAGGGACAATCAGCCCCAGCATTTT.

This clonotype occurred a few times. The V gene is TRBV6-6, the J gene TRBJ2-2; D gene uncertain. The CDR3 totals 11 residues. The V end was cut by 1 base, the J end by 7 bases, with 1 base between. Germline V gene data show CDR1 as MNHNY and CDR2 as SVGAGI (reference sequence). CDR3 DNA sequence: TGTGCCAGCAGTTACTACGGGGAGCTGTTTTTT. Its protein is CASSYYGELFF.

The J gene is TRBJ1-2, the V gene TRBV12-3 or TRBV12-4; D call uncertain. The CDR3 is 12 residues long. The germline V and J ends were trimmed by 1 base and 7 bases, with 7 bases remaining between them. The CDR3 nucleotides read TGTGCCAGCAGTTTAGGTATCGGTGGCTACACCTTC. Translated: CASSLGIGGYTF.

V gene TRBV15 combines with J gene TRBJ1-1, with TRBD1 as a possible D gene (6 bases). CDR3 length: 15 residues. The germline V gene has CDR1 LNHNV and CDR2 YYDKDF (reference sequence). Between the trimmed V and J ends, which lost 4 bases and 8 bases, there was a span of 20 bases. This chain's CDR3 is CATSKNLGAGEEAFF. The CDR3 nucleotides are TGTGCCACCAGCAAGAACCTAGGGGCAGGGGAAGAAGCTTTCTTT.

CDR3 loop: CASSLEGFWQPQHF. The CDR3 nucleotides are TGCGCCAGCAGCTTGGAGGGATTCTGGCAGCCCCAGCATTTT. The gene calls are TRBV5-1 and TRBJ1-5, with unresolved D. The ends were cut back, 0 bases at V and 7 bases at J, with 11 bases in the middle. Germline assignment: CDR1 SGHRS and CDR2 YFSETQ. The CDR3 is 14 amino acids.